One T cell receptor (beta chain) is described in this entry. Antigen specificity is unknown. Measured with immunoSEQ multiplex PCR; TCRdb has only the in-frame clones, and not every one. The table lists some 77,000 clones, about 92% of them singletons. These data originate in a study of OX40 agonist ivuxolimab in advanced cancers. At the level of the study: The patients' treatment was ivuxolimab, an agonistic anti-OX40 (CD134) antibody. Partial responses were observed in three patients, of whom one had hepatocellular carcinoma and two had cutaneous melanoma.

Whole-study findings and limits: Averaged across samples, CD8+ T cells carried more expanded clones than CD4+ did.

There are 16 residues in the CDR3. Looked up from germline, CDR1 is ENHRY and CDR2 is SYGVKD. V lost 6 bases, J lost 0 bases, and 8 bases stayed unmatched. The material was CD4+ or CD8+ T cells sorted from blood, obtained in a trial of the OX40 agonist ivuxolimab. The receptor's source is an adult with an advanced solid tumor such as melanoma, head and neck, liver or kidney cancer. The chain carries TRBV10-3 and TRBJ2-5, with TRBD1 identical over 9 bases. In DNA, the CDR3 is TGTGCCATCAGGGAGACAGGGGGAAGCAACCAAGAGACCCAGTACTTC. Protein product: CAIRETGGSNQETQYF.